This T cell receptor beta chain was observed in a study of CD8+ T cells in alopecia areata. General study results and limits: Normal skin's resident alphabeta T cells are sequenced alongside lesional scalp T cells.

The treatment: oral pan-JAK inhibitor, 5-10 mg twice daily. It was from PBMCs that CD4+ and CD8+ T cells were sorted. Note on this clone: Its antigen is not identified.

The CDR3 has 17 residues. Germline-derived CDR1 and CDR2 are MGHRA and YSYEKL. Losses at the gene ends were 1 base for V and 11 bases for J; bases not matched to a gene: 17. As the sequencing template, cDNA was produced by extracting RNA and reverse transcribing it. TCRdb's table, derived via immunoSEQ multiplex PCR, lists solely in-frame clones and lacks some. The sample holds approximately 180,000 clones, about three fifths seen once. The source material was CD4+ T cells sorted from blood, sampled at week 24, from a patient treated with tofacitinib. The gene calls are TRBV4-1 and TRBJ2-3; 8 positions match TRBD2. This receptor was obtained from a human donor with alopecia areata. CDR3: CASSQGRLGGGQQRQYF. The CDR3 DNA follows: TGCGCCAGCAGCCAAGGCCGACTCGGGGGGGGCCAACAGAGGCAGTATTTT.